This entry describes one T cell receptor beta chain. The data stem from a study of CD8+ T cells in alopecia areata. Looking at the study overall: A 6-month off-drug phase came after tofacitinib, which had lasted 6 to 18 months.

cDNA prepared by RNA extraction and subsequent reverse transcription served as the template for sequencing. Assay: immunoSEQ multiplex PCR; the TCRdb copy retains only in-frame clones and omits some. The sample shows approximately 200,000 clones, 50% to 60% of them seen only once. Treatment denoted: oral pan-JAK inhibitor, 5-10 mg twice daily. Germline CDR1 reads SQVTM; CDR2 reads ANQGSEA. There are 12 residues in the CDR3. V shed 4 bases and J 3 bases; nucleotides not matched to a gene: 1. The sequencing here drew on CD4+ T cells sorted from blood, taken at week 4, from a patient treated with tofacitinib. V usage is TRBV29-1 and J usage is TRBJ2-7; 9 bases line up with TRBD2. This receptor was obtained from a human donor with alopecia areata. The CDR3 protein is CSVVTSGYEQYF. Here the CDR3 DNA reads TGCAGCGTTGTGACTAGCGGCTACGAGCAGTACTTC.